These T cell receptor beta chains were read from a single sample in a study of human T cells and chemical hapten exposure. TCRdb called the RACE reads again in MiXCR, with one record for every CDR3 protein. Of tens of thousands of distinct CDR3 sequences listed, 7% to 10% are singletons. Sequenced material: whole blood, taken in connection with sensitization to the hapten diphenylcyclopropenone (DPC). These receptor sequences come from a woman aged 40-49 years with alopecia areata. Some clones in this sample may be carry-over from other donors' samples. Each CDR3 is given with its conserved first and last residue. The order of the fields is J gene, clone size, D gene, V gene, CDR3 protein, CDR3 DNA. The D gene is left open where the match is weak. Clone size is not always given. Where it is, it says once, few, many or a class for expanded clones.

TRBJ2-7 | many | TRBD2 | TRBV20-1 | CSAKGLAGPSYEQYF | TGCAGTGCGAAGGGACTAGCGGGGCCCTCCTACGAGCAGTACTTC
TRBJ1-4 | many | - | TRBV15 | CATSSSVGATNEKLFF | TGTGCCACCAGCAGTTCGGTGGGGGCAACTAATGAAAAACTGTTTTTT
TRBJ1-5 | many | - | TRBV4-2 | CASSPSHNQPQHF | TGTGCCAGCAGCCCAAGCCACAATCAGCCCCAGCATTTT
TRBJ1-1 | few | - | TRBV18 | CASSPQRPTNTEAFF | TGTGCCAGCTCACCCCAGAGACCGACGAACACTGAAGCTTTCTTT
TRBJ1-3 | many | TRBD1 | TRBV29-1 | CSVDYRGGNTIYF | TGCAGCGTTGATTACAGGGGTGGAAACACCATATATTTT
TRBJ1-5 | many | - | TRBV20-1 | CSARSGQPQHF | TGCAGTGCTAGATCGGGTCAGCCCCAGCATTTT
TRBJ2-1 | few | - | TRBV4-1 | CASSPTGNEQFF | TGCGCCAGCAGCCCAACTGGCAATGAGCAGTTCTTC
TRBJ2-7 | few | TRBD2 | TRBV4-1 | CASSSGGGSEQYF | TGCGCCAGCAGTAGTGGCGGGGGTTCCGAGCAGTACTTC
TRBJ2-5 | - | - | TRBV14 | CASSRETQETQYF | TGTGCCAGCAGCCGGGAAACTCAAGAGACCCAGTACTTC
TRBJ2-7 | - | - | TRBV28 | CASSSTYEQYF | TGTGCCAGCAGTTCAACCTACGAGCAGTACTTC
TRBJ1-1 | many | - | TRBV6-1 | CASSELFEAFF | TGTGCCAGCAGTGAACTGTTTGAAGCTTTCTTT
TRBJ2-6 | many | TRBD1 | TRBV12-3/TRBV12-4 | CASSLWGQGPGANVLTF | TGTGCCAGCAGTTTATGGGGACAGGGACCTGGGGCCAACGTCCTGACTTTC
TRBJ1-1 | - | - | TRBV4-1 | CASSPSQGITEAFF | TGCGCCAGCAGCCCCAGTCAGGGAATTACTGAAGCTTTCTTT
TRBJ1-1 | - | - | TRBV7-3 | CASSHGGNTEAFF | TGTGCCAGCAGCCACGGGGGGAACACTGAAGCTTTCTTT
TRBJ2-1 | many | - | TRBV6-4 | CASSVLAENNEQFF | TGTGCCAGCAGTGTCTTAGCGGAAAACAATGAGCAGTTCTTC
TRBJ2-3 | few | - | TRBV13 | CASSLRQGTTDTQYF | TGTGCCAGCAGCCTCCGTCAGGGGACTACAGATACGCAGTATTTT
TRBJ1-2 | many | - | TRBV11-2 | CASSLDPGPYGYTF | TGTGCCAGCAGCTTAGATCCAGGGCCCTATGGCTACACCTTC
TRBJ2-1 | - | TRBD2 | TRBV6-2/TRBV6-3 | CASSLPTERGVDEQFF | TGTGCCAGCAGTTTGCCGACCGAGCGGGGAGTGGATGAGCAGTTCTTC
TRBJ1-2 | many | TRBD1 | TRBV7-6 | CASSPDRGPYGYTF | TGTGCCAGCAGCCCGGACAGGGGGCCTTATGGCTACACCTTC
TRBJ2-7 | few | - | TRBV9 | CASSVGGNSYEQYF | TGTGCCAGCAGCGTAGGAGGGAACTCCTACGAGCAGTACTTC
TRBJ2-3 | many | TRBD1 | TRBV5-1 | CASSLGRGTVPGADTQYF | TGCGCCAGCAGCTTGGGTAGGGGGACAGTTCCAGGAGCAGATACGCAGTATTTT
TRBJ2-7 | many | TRBD1 | TRBV6-1 | CASSGEAGGAYEQYF | TGTGCCAGCAGTGGCGAGGCAGGGGGCGCCTACGAGCAGTACTTC
TRBJ2-7 | many | TRBD1 | TRBV4-2 | CASSQPGQLSSYEQYF | TGTGCCAGCAGCCAACCGGGACAGTTAAGCTCCTACGAGCAGTACTTC
TRBJ1-1 | - | TRBD1 | TRBV10-2 | CASSDRVDTEAFF | TGCGCCAGCTCGGACAGGGTCGACACTGAAGCTTTCTTT
TRBJ2-5 | few | - | TRBV3-1 | CASSQDPSSRETQYF | TGTGCCAGCAGCCAAGATCCGTCTAGCCGAGAGACCCAGTACTTC
TRBJ1-6 | many | - | TRBV6-1 | CASSEAWTDYNSPLHF | TGTGCCAGCAGTGAAGCATGGACAGACTATAATTCACCCCTCCACTTT
TRBJ1-6 | many | TRBD1 | TRBV30 | CAWSVRTGDSPLHF | TGTGCCTGGAGTGTACGGACAGGGGATTCACCCCTCCACTTT
TRBJ1-3 | - | TRBD1 | TRBV29-1 | CSAYIQGMSSGNTIYF | TGCAGCGCTTATATACAGGGGATGAGCTCTGGAAACACCATATATTTT
TRBJ2-6 | medium-sized | - | TRBV6-1 | CASSVTTGSGANVLTF | TGTGCCAGCAGCGTTACTACAGGCTCTGGGGCCAACGTCCTGACTTTC
TRBJ2-1 | few | TRBD2 | TRBV12-3/TRBV12-4 | CASSRKGTSGEYNEQFF | TGTGCCAGCAGTAGAAAAGGGACTAGCGGGGAGTACAATGAGCAGTTCTTC
TRBJ2-7 | many | - | TRBV11-2 | CASSLGLYYEQYF | TGTGCCAGCAGCTTGGGACTTTACTACGAGCAGTACTTC
TRBJ1-5 | many | - | TRBV12-3/TRBV12-4 | CASSQFALGNQPQHF | TGTGCCTCGTCGCAGTTTGCCCTTGGCAATCAGCCCCAGCATTTT
TRBJ2-7 | - | TRBD1 | TRBV4-1 | CASSPTGNAYEQYF | TGCGCCAGCAGCCCGACAGGGAATGCCTACGAGCAGTACTTC
TRBJ1-4 | - | - | TRBV6-1 | CASSAGTLREKLFF | TGTGCCAGCAGTGCCGGGACCTTAAGGGAAAAACTGTTTTTT
TRBJ2-3 | - | - | TRBV5-1 | CASSGGTVSSDTQYF | TGCGCCAGCAGTGGGGGGACGGTGTCCTCAGATACGCAGTATTTT
TRBJ1-5 | many | - | TRBV2 | CASKRGLANQPQHF | TGTGCCAGCAAGAGAGGTTTAGCAAATCAGCCCCAGCATTTT
TRBJ2-1 | many | - | TRBV27 | CASSHGNTGHNEQFF | TGTGCCAGCAGTCACGGGAACACCGGCCACAATGAGCAGTTCTTC
TRBJ2-7 | many | - | TRBV5-6 | CASSLRGRNEQYF | TGTGCCAGCAGCTTGAGGGGGAGAAACGAGCAGTACTTC
TRBJ1-6 | many | - | TRBV6-5 | CASSYFGYDNSPLHF | TGTGCCAGCAGCTACTTTGGTTACGATAATTCACCCCTCCACTTT
TRBJ2-5 | many | TRBD2 | TRBV7-2 | CASSPLAGVRTQYF | TGTGCCAGCAGCCCGCTAGCGGGGGTCCGGACCCAGTACTTC
TRBJ1-1 | many | - | TRBV11-2 | CASSLDPLKDTEAFF | TGTGCCAGCAGCTTAGATCCTTTGAAGGACACTGAAGCTTTCTTT
TRBJ1-5 | few | - | TRBV30 | CAWTPGGAGNQPQHF | TGTGCCTGGACCCCCGGGGGAGCCGGCAATCAGCCCCAGCATTTT
TRBJ2-1 | many | - | TRBV6-5 | CASSFGGQFIHEQFF | TGTGCCAGCAGTTTCGGGGGGCAGTTCATCCATGAGCAGTTCTTC
TRBJ2-2 | many | - | TRBV7-3 | CASSLVGGARTGELFF | TGTGCCAGCAGCTTAGTCGGGGGTGCTCGCACCGGGGAGCTGTTTTTT
TRBJ1-3 | - | - | TRBV5-1 | CASSLYTGSGNTIYF | TGCGCCAGCAGCTTGTACACAGGCTCTGGAAACACCATATATTTT
TRBJ2-7 | many | TRBD2 | TRBV28 | CASSPTGLAGVTYEQYF | TGTGCCAGCAGTCCTACTGGACTAGCGGGGGTGACCTACGAGCAGTACTTC
TRBJ1-1 | - | - | TRBV28 | CAVQEANTEAFF | TGTGCGGTACAGGAAGCGAACACTGAAGCTTTCTTT
TRBJ1-2 | many | TRBD1 | TRBV29-1 | CSVDGQGAAGYTF | TGCAGCGTCGACGGACAGGGGGCTGCCGGCTACACCTTC
TRBJ2-2 | many | - | TRBV12-3/TRBV12-4 | CASSEGHSNTGELFF | TGTGCCAGCAGTGAGGGACACTCGAACACCGGGGAGCTGTTTTTT
TRBJ2-2 | many | - | TRBV21-1 | CASSPARQGLSTGELFF | TGTGCCAGCAGCCCTGCTAGACAGGGGTTGAGCACCGGGGAGCTGTTTTTT
TRBJ1-1 | many | - | TRBV29-1 | CSVGGAVNTEAFF | TGCAGCGTGGGGGGAGCGGTGAACACTGAAGCTTTCTTT
TRBJ2-3 | - | - | TRBV5-6 | CASSPQGGITDTQYF | TGTGCCAGCAGCCCACAGGGAGGGATCACAGATACGCAGTATTTT
TRBJ2-7 | - | TRBD1 | TRBV29-1 | CSGVAGTESSEQYF | TGCAGCGGAGTAGCCGGGACAGAGTCGTCCGAGCAGTACTTC
TRBJ1-4 | many | - | TRBV4-1 | CASSQVPSGPTNEKLFF | TGCGCCAGCAGCCAAGTTCCCTCTGGGCCAACTAATGAAAAACTGTTTTTT
TRBJ2-1 | many | TRBD2 | TRBV11-2 | CASSSRHSGGDNEQFF | TGTGCCAGCAGCTCCAGACATAGCGGGGGGGACAATGAGCAGTTCTTC
TRBJ1-6 | few | TRBD1 | TRBV5-1 | CASSLGQGTSPLHF | TGCGCCAGCAGCCTAGGACAGGGGACTTCACCCCTCCACTTT
TRBJ1-2 | - | - | TRBV12-3/TRBV12-4 | CASTSDVWAGYTF | TGTGCCAGCACCTCCGACGTTTGGGCCGGCTACACCTTC
TRBJ1-2 | - | TRBD1 | TRBV29-1 | CSVDSSGQAGYTF | TGCAGCGTTGATTCTTCCGGACAGGCGGGCTACACCTTC
TRBJ2-7 | many | - | TRBV20-1 | CSAAEQVTYEQYF | TGCAGTGCTGCCGAACAGGTTACCTACGAGCAGTACTTC